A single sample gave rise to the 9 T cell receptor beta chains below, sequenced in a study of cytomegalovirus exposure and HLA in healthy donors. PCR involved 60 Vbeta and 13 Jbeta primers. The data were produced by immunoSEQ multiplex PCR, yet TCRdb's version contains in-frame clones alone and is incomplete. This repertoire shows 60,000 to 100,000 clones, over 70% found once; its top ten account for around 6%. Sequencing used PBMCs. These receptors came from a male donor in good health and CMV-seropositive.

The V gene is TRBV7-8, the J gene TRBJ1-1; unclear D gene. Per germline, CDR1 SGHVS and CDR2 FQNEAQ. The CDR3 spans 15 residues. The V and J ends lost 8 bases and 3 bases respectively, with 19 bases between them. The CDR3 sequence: CASHGGRGEDTEAFF. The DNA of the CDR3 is TGTGCCAGCCACGGAGGACGGGGTGAGGACACTGAAGCTTTCTTT. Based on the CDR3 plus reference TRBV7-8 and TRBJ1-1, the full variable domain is GAGVSQSPRYKVAKRGQDVALRCDPISGHVSLFWYQQALGQGPEFLTYFQNEAQLDKSGLPSDRFFAERPEGSVSTLKIQRTQQEDSAVYLCASHGGRGEDTEAFFGQGTRLTVV.

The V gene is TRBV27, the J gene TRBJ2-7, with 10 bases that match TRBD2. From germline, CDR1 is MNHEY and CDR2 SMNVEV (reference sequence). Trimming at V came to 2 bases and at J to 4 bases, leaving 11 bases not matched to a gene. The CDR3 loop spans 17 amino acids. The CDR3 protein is CASSLPSGSSGRYEQYF. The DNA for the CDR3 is TGTGCCAGCAGTTTACCTAGCGGGAGTTCGGGCAGGTACGAGCAGTACTTC.

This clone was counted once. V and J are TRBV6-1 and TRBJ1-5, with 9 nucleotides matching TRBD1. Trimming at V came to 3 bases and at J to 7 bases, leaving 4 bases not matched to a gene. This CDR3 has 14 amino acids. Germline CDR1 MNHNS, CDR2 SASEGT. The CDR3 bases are TGTGCCAGCAGTGATTACAGGGGGCCCCAGCCCCAGCATTTT. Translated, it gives CASSDYRGPQPQHF.

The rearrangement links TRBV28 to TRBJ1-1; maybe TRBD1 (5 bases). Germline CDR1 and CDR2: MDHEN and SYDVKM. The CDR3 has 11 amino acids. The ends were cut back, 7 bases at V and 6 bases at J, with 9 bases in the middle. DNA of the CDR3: TGTGCCAGCATAGGGGTTTCTGAAGCTTTCTTT. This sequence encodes CASIGVSEAFF.

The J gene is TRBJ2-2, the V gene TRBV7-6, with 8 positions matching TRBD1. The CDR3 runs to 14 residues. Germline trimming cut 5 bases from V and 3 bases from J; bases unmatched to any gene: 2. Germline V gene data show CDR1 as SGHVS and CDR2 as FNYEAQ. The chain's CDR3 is CASSQTGDTGELFF. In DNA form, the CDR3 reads TGTGCCAGCAGCCAGACAGGGGACACCGGGGAGCTGTTTTTT.

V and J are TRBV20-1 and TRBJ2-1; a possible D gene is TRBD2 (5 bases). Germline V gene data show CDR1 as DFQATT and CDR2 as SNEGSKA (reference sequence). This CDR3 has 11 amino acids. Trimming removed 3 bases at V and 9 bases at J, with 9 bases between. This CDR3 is CSASSGGEQFF. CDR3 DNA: TGCAGTGCTAGCTCAGGAGGTGAGCAGTTCTTC.

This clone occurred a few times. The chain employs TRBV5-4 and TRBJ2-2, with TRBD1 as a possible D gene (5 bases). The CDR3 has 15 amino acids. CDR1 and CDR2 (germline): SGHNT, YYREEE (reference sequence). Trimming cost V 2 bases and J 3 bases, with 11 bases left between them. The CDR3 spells CASSFGAEYTGELFF. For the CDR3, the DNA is TGTGCCAGCAGCTTTGGGGCGGAGTACACCGGGGAGCTGTTTTTT.

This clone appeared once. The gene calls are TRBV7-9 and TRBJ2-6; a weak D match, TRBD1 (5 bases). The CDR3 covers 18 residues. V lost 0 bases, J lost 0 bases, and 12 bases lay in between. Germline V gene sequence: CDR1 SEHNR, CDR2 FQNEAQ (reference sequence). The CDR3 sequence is CASSLALDSSSGANVLTF. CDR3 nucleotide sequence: TGTGCCAGCAGCTTAGCGCTAGACAGCAGCTCTGGGGCCAACGTCCTGACTTTC.

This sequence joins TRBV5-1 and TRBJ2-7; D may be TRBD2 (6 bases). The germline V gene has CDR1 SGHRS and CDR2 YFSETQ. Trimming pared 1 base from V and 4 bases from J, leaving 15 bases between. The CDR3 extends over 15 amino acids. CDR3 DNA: TGCGCCAGCAGCTTGTTAAACGGGGGTCGGTACGAGCAGTACTTC. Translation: CASSLLNGGRYEQYF.